This T cell receptor beta chain was identified in a study of blood T cell repertoires in COVID-19. On the study more broadly: Samples representing acute and convalescent COVID-19 were sourced from the United States, Italy and Spain. T cells, B-cell-depleted T cells, or PBMCs provided the cDNA or gDNA that served as material.

Original processing notes: Amplification of reference gene primers was used by the study to estimate nucleated cell counts. Method: immunoSEQ multiplex PCR; TCRdb's copy keeps in-frame clones and lacks some. Clonal size and the V and J genes are those of that table, whereas D and trimming came from the DNA. The repertoire has about 250,000 clones, roughly 90% of them found once; the top ten carry 2.1%. The CDR3 length is 13 residues. V shed 3 bases and J shed 6 bases, with 14 bases lying between them. CDR1 is SQVTM and CDR2 is ANQGSEA in the germline V gene. The chain combines TRBV29-1 with TRBJ1-1, with D uncertain. Sequencing used peripheral blood. The sequence came from a woman in her fifties or sixties with COVID-19, enrolled during active disease. CDR3 nucleotides: TGCAGCGTTGAGTCTTCGACTTGGGCTGAAGCTTTCTTT. Its translation is CSVESSTWAEAFF.